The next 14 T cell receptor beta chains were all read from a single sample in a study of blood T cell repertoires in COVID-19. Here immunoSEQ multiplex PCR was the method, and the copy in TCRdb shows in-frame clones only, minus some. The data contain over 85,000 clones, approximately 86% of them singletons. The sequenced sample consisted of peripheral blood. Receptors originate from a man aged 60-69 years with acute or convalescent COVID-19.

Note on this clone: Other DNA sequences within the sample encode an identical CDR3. This chain's CDR3 is CASSLSGNQPQHF. Here the CDR3 DNA reads TGTGCCAGCAGCTTATCAGGAAATCAGCCCCAGCATTTT. This sequence joins TRBV7-9 and TRBJ1-5; D unclear. Germline values: CDR1 SEHNR, CDR2 FQNEAQ (reference sequence). The length of the CDR3 is 13 residues. V was pared by 2 bases and J by 4 bases, with 6 bases between.

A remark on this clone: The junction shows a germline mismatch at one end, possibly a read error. The CDR3, as DNA: TGCGCCAGCAGCCAAGACGGTCGGGGAACCTTT. As protein: CASSQDGRGTF. The V call is TRBV4-1, the J call TRBJ1-1; D not certain. CDR1 and CDR2 from the germline V gene are MGHRA and YSYEKL. CDR3 length: 11 amino acids.

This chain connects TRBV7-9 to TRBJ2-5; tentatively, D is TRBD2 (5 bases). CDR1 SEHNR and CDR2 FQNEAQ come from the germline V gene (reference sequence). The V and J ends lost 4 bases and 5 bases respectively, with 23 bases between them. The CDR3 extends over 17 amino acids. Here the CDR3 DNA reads TGTGCCAGCAGCTACGGCATAAGTATAGCGCAGACGGAGACCCAGTACTTC. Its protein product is CASSYGISIAQTETQYF. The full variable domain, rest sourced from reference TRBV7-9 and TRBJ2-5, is DTGVSQNPRHKITKRGQNVTFRCDPISEHNRLYWYRQTLGQGPEFLTYFQNEAQLEKSRLLSDRFSAERPKGSFSTLEIQRTEQGDSAMYLCASSYGISIAQTETQYFGPGTRLLVL.

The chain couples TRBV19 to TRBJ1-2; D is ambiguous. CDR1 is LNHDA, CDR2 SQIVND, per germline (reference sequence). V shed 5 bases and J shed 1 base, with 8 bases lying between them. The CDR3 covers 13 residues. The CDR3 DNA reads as TGTGCCAGTAGTTTGGCAAATAACTATGGCTACACCTTC. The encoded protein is CASSLANNYGYTF.

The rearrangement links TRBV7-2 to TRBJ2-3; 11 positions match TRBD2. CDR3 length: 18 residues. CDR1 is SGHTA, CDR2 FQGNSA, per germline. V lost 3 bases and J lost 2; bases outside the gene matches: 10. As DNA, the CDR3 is TGTGCCAGCAGCTTGGGTAGCGGGAGGGCGGGTTACACAGATACGCAGTATTTT. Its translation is CASSLGSGRAGYTDTQYF.

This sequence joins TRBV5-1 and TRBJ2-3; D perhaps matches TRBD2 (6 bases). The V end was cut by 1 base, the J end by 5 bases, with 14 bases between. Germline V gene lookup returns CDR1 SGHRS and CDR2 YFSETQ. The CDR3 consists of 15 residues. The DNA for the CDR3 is TGCGCCAGCAGCTTGTCTGGGTCGGGACTAGATACGCAGTATTTT. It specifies CASSLSGSGLDTQYF.

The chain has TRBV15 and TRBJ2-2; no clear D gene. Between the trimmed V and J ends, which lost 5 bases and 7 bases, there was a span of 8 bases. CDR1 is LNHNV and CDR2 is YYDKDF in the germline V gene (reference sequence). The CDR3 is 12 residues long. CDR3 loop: CATSYQFGELFF. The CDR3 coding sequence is TGTGCCACCAGCTATCAGTTCGGGGAGCTGTTTTTT.

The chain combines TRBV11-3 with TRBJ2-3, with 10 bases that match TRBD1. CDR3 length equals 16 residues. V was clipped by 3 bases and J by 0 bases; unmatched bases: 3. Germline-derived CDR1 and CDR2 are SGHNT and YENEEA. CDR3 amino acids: CASSLGTGASTDTQYF. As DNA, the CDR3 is TGTGCCAGCAGCTTGGGGACAGGGGCTAGCACAGATACGCAGTATTTT.

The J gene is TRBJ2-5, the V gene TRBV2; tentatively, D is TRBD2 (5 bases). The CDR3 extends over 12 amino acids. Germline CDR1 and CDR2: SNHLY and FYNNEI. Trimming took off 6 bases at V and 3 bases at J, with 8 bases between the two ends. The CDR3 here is CASRAEEETQYF. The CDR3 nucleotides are TGTGCCAGCAGGGCGGAGGAAGAGACCCAGTACTTC.

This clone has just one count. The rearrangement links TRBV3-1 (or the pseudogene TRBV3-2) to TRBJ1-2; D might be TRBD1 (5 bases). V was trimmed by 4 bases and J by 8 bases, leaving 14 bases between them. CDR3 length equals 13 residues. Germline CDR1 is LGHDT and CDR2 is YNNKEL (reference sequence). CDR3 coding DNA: TGTGCCAGCAGCCTAATGATGGGACTGGGCTACACCTTC. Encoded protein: CASSLMMGLGYTF.

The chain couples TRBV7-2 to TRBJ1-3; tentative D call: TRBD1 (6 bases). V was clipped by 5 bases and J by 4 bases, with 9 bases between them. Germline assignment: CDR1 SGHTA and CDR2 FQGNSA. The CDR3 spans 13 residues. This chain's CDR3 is CASSEQGGNTIYF. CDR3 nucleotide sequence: TGTGCCAGCAGCGAACAGGGCGGAAACACCATATATTTT.

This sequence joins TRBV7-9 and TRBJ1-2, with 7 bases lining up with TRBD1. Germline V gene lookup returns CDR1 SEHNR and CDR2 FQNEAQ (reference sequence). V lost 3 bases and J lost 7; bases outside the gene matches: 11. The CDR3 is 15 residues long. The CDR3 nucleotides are TGTGCCAGCAGCTTGACAAAGACAGGGAATAGTGGCTACACCTTC. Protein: CASSLTKTGNSGYTF.

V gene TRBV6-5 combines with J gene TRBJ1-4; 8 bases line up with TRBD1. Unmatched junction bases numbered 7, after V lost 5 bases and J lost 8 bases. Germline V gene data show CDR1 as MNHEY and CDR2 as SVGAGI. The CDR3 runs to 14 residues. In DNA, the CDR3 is TGTGCCAGCAGTCCCGGACAGGGAATGGAAAAACTGTTTTTT. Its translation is CASSPGQGMEKLFF.

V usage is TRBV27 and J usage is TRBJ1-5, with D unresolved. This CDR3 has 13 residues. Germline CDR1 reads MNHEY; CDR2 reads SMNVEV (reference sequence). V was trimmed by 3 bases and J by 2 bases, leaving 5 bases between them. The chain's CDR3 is CASSFTGNQPQHF. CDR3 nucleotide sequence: TGTGCCAGCAGTTTCACGGGCAATCAGCCCCAGCATTTT.